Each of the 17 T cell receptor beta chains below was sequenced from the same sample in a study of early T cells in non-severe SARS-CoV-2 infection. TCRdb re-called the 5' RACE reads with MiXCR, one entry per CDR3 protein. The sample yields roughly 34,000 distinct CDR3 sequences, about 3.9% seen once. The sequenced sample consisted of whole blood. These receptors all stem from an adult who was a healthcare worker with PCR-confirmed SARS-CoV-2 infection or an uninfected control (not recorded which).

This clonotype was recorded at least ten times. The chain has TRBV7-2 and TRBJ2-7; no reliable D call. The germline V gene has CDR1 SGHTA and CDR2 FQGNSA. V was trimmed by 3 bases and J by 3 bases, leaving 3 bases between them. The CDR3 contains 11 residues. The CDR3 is CASSFHYEQYF. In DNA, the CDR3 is TGTGCCAGCAGCTTTCACTACGAGCAGTACTTC.

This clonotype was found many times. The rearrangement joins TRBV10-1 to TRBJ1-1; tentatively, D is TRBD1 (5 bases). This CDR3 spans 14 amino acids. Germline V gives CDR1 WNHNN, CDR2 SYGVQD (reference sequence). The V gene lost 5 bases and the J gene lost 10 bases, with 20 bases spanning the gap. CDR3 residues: CASSMSREGTRAFF. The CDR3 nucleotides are TGCGCCAGCAGTATGTCCAGGGAGGGAACTCGAGCTTTCTTT.

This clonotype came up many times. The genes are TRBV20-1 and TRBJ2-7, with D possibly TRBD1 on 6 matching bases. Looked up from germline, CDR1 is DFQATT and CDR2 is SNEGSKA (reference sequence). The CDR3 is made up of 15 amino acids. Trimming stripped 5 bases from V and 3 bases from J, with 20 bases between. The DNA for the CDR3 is TGCAGTGCTCCTACCCCCGGGACAACCTTCTACGAGCAGTACTTC. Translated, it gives CSAPTPGTTFYEQYF.

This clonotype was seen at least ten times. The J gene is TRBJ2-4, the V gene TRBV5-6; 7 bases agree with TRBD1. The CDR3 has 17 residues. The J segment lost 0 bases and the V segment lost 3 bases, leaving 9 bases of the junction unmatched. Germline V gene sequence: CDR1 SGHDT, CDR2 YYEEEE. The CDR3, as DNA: TGTGCCAGCAGCTACTGGACAGGAAGTCTAGCCAAAAACATTCAGTACTTC. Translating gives CASSYWTGSLAKNIQYF.

The CDR3 region has the DNA TGTGCCAGCACCGGGACGGCCCTAGCCAAAAACATTCAGTACTTC. This sequence encodes CASTGTALAKNIQYF. The chain has TRBV7-2 and TRBJ2-4, with D perhaps assigned TRBD1 or TRBD2 (5 bases each). This CDR3 contains 15 residues. CDR1 and CDR2 from the germline V gene are SGHTA and FQGNSA. V dropped 7 bases and J dropped 0 bases, with 13 bases sitting between them.

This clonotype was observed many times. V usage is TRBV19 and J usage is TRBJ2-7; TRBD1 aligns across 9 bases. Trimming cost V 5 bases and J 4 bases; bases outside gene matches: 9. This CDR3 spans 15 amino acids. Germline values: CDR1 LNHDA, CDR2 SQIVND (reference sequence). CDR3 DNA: TGTGCCAGTAGTTCCACAGGGGGCGTCGGATACGAGCAGTACTTC. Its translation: CASSSTGGVGYEQYF.

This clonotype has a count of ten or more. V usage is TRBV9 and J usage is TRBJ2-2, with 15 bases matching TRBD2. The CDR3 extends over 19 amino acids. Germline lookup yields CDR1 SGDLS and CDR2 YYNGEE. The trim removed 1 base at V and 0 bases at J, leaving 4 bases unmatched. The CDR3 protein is CASSVSGTSGRSNTGELFF. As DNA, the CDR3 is TGTGCCAGCAGCGTATCCGGGACTAGCGGGAGGTCGAACACCGGGGAGCTGTTTTTT.

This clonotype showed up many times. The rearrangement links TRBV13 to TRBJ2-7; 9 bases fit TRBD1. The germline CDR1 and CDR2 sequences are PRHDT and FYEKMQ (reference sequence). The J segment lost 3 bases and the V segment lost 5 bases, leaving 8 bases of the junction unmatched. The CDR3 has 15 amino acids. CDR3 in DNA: TGTGCCAGCAGCACCTTTTCGGGACAGGGCTACGAGCAGTACTTC. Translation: CASSTFSGQGYEQYF. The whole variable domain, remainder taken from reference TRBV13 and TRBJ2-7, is AAGVIQSPRHLIKEKRETATLKCYPIPRHDTVYWYQQGPGQDPQFLISFYEKMQSDKGSIPDRFSAQQFSDYHSELNMSSLELGDSALYFCASSTFSGQGYEQYFGPGTRLTVT.

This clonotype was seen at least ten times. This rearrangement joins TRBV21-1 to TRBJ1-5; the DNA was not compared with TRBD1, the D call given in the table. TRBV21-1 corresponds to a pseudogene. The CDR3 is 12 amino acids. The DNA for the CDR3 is TGTGCCAACCCCTCAGGGAATCAGCCCCAGCATTTT. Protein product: CANPSGNQPQHF.

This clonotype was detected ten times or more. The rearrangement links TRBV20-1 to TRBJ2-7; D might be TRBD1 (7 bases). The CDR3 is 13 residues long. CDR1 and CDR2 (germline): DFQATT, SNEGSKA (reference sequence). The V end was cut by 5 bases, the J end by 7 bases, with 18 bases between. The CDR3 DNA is TGCAGTGCTCGAGCAGGGGGGACTGATGAGCAGTACTTC. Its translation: CSARAGGTDEQYF.

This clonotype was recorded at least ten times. CDR3: CASSLVDPPYPGELFF. Written as DNA, the CDR3 is TGTGCCAGCAGTTTAGTGGACCCACCCTATCCCGGGGAGCTGTTTTTT. This chain joins TRBV12-3 or TRBV12-4 and TRBJ2-2; D is unresolved. V shed 1 base and J shed 6 bases, with 15 bases lying between them. CDR3 length: 16 residues.

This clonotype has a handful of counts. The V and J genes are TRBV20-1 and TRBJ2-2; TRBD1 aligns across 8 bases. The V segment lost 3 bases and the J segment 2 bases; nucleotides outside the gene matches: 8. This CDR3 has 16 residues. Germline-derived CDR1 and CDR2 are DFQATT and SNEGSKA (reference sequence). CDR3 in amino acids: CSARAGGALNTGELFF. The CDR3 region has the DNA TGCAGTGCTAGGGCAGGGGGCGCATTAAACACCGGGGAGCTGTTTTTT.

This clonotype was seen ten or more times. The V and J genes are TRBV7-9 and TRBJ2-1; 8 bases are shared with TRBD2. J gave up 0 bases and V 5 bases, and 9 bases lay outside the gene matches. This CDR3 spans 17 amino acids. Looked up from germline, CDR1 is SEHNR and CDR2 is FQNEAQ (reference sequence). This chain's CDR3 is CASSPYGGRTSYNEQFF. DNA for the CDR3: TGTGCCAGCAGCCCGTACGGCGGGAGGACCTCCTACAATGAGCAGTTCTTC.

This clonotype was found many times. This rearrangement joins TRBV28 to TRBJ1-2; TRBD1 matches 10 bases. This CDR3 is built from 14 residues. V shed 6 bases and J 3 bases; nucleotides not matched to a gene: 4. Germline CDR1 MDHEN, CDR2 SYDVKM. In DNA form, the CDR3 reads TGTGCCAGCAGGGGACAGGGGCGTCACTATGGCTACACCTTC. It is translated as CASRGQGRHYGYTF.

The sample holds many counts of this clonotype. The CDR3 is CASATGQGKPEAFF. The CDR3 DNA follows: TGTGCCAGCGCCACAGGACAGGGCAAGCCTGAAGCTTTCTTT. This sequence joins TRBV7-9 and TRBJ1-1, with 8 bases matching TRBD1. The V gene's germline CDR1 is SEHNR and CDR2 FQNEAQ (reference sequence). CDR3 length: 14 residues. V shed 8 bases and J 6 bases; nucleotides not matched to a gene: 11.

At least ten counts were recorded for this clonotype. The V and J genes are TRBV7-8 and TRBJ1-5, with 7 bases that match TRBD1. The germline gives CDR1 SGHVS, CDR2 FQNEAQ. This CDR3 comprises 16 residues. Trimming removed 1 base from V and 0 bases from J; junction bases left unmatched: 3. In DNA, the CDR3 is TGTGCCAGCAGCTTAGTAGGGGGCCGTAGCAATCAGCCCCAGCATTTT. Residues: CASSLVGGRSNQPQHF. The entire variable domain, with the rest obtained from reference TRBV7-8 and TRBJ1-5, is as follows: GAGVSQSPRYKVAKRGQDVALRCDPISGHVSLFWYQQALGQGPEFLTYFQNEAQLDKSGLPSDRFFAERPEGSVSTLKIQRTQQEDSAVYLCASSLVGGRSNQPQHFGDGTRLSIL.

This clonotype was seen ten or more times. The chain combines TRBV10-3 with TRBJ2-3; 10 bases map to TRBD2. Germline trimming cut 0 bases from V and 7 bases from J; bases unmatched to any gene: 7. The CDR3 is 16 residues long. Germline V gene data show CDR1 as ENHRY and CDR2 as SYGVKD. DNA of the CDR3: TGTGCCATCAGTGAGTCGATAGCGGGAGGAGCTAATACGCAGTATTTT. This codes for CAISESIAGGANTQYF.